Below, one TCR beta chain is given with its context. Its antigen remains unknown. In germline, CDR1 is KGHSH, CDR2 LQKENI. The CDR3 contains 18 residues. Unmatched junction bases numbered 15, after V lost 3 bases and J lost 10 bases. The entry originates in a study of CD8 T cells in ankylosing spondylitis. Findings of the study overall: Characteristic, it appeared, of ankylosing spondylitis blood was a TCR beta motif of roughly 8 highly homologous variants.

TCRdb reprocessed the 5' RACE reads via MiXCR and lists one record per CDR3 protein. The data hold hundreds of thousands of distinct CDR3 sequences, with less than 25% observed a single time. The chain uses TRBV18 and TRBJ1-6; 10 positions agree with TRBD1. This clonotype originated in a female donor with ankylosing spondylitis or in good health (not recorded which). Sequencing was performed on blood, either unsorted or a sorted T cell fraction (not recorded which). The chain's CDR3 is CASSPRGQGVNTGSPLHF. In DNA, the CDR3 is TGTGCCAGCTCACCCCGAGGACAGGGGGTCAATACTGGCTCACCCCTCCACTTT. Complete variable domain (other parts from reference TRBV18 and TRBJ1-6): NAGVMQNPRHLVRRRGQEARLRCSPMKGHSHVYWYRQLPEEGLKFMVYLQKENIIDESGMPKERFSAEFPKEGPSILRIQQVVRGDSAAYFCASSPRGQGVNTGSPLHFGNGTRLTVT.